These 17 T cell receptor beta chains originate from one sample sequenced in a study of control samples from healthy donors and cancer patients. Produced via immunoSEQ multiplex PCR; TCRdb's table is partial and in-frame only. The data hold some 200,000 clones, with around 94% observed a single time. The sequenced sample consisted of blood. All receptors derive from a man aged 45-65 years in good health.

The V gene is TRBV15, the J gene TRBJ2-3; TRBD1 agrees at 12 bases. The CDR3 contains 17 residues. The germline V gene encodes CDR1 LNHNV and CDR2 YYDKDF (reference sequence). Trimming at V came to 0 bases and at J to 7 bases, leaving 8 bases not matched to a gene. The CDR3 loop is CATSRDLGTGGINTQYF. CDR3 in DNA: TGTGCCACCAGCAGAGATCTTGGGACAGGGGGCATCAATACGCAGTATTTT.

The CDR3 region has the DNA TGCGCCAGCAGCTTGGCCTCTCAGATGGACCGCGATGGCTACACCTTC. Translated, it gives CASSLASQMDRDGYTF. The chain combines TRBV5-1 with TRBJ1-2, with D unresolved. This CDR3 has 16 residues. Germline CDR1 reads SGHRS; CDR2 reads YFSETQ. Deletions cut 0 bases from V and 6 bases from J, with 18 bases between.

Turning to this clone: Relative to the germline gene, one junction end is altered; a read error may explain this. V gene TRBV7-9 combines with J gene TRBJ2-6; D might be TRBD2 (6 bases). Germline V gene sequence: CDR1 SEHNR, CDR2 FQNEAQ (reference sequence). The CDR3 loop spans 17 amino acids. The CDR3 spells CASRLEPSSAGANVLTF. The CDR3 region has the DNA TGTGCCAGCAGATTAGAACCCTCTAGCGCTGGGGCCAACGTCCTGACTTTC.

About this clone itself: An end of the junction does not agree with germline; a read error may underlie this. The gene calls are TRBV6-1 and TRBJ1-2, with 7 bases identical to TRBD1. The CDR3 has 12 residues. In germline, CDR1 is MNHNS, CDR2 SASEGT. Here the CDR3 DNA reads TGTGCCAGCAGTGAAGGTTACAGGACAGGTGAATTC. The encoded protein is CASSEGYRTGEF.

This chain links TRBV6-2 or TRBV6-3 with TRBJ1-1; D is undetermined. CDR3 length: 13 amino acids. From germline, CDR1 is MNHEY and CDR2 SVGEGT. V was shortened by 4 bases and J by 0 bases, with 6 bases between the two germline ends. The CDR3 nucleotides are TGTGCCAGCAGTTTTACGATGAACACTGAAGCTTTCTTT. This translates into CASSFTMNTEAFF.

Only a few counts were recorded for this clone. The chain links TRBV19 to TRBJ1-2, with D hard to call. From germline, CDR1 is LNHDA and CDR2 SQIVND (reference sequence). The CDR3 runs to 14 residues. Trimming stripped 3 bases from V and 7 bases from J, with 15 bases between. The CDR3 protein is CASSMGDGGSGYTF. The DNA for the CDR3 is TGTGCCAGTAGTATGGGAGACGGTGGGTCTGGCTACACCTTC.

This clone has a single count. The V call is TRBV6-5, the J call TRBJ1-4; TRBD1 aligns across 9 bases. Germline assignment: CDR1 MNHEY and CDR2 SVGAGI. The CDR3 loop spans 14 amino acids. The V gene end was trimmed by 3 bases and the J gene end by 7 bases; junction bases not matched to a gene: 3. For the CDR3, the DNA is TGTGCCAGCAGTTATTCGGACAGGGGTGAAAAACTGTTTTTT. This translates into CASSYSDRGEKLFF.

The chain is built from TRBV6-1 and TRBJ1-1; D is uncertain. V was cut by 1 base and J by 2 bases, with 8 bases left in between. Germline V lookup: CDR1 MNHNS, CDR2 SASEGT. The CDR3 runs to 14 residues. CDR3 in amino acids: CASSEGAGNTEAFF. The CDR3 DNA is TGTGCCAGCAGTGAAGGGGCGGGAAACACTGAAGCTTTCTTT.

This CDR3 is CATIAGTGASEQYV. CDR3 DNA: TGTGCCACCATTGCCGGGACAGGGGCCAGCGAGCAGTACGTC. The chain uses TRBV28 and TRBJ2-7; 10 nucleotides agree with TRBD1. V was clipped by 10 bases and J by 6 bases; unmatched bases: 12. The CDR3 length is 14 residues. The V gene's germline CDR1 is MDHEN and CDR2 SYDVKM.

Concerning this clone itself: Other DNA sequences in this sample translate to the same CDR3. The genes are TRBV18 and TRBJ1-5; TRBD1 is a possible D gene (5 bases). V lost 2 bases and J lost 4, with 9 bases in between. The length of the CDR3 is 14 residues. Germline values: CDR1 KGHSH, CDR2 LQKENI. The CDR3 sequence is CASSPSGGNQPQHF. The CDR3 bases are TGTGCCAGCTCACCATCCGGGGGTAATCAGCCCCAGCATTTT.

This chain uses TRBV6-5 with TRBJ1-2; no reliable D call. Germline V lookup: CDR1 MNHEY, CDR2 SVGAGI. The CDR3 loop spans 13 amino acids. The ends were cut back, 5 bases at V and 2 bases at J, with 9 bases in the middle. CDR3 loop: CASSLTRNYGYTF. The CDR3 nucleotides are TGTGCCAGCAGTCTGACACGGAACTATGGCTACACCTTC.

The rearrangement uses TRBV3-1 (or the pseudogene TRBV3-2) and TRBJ2-2; 9 bases map to TRBD2. Germline values: CDR1 LGHDT, CDR2 YNNKEL (reference sequence). The V gene end was trimmed by 4 bases and the J gene end by 4 bases; junction bases not matched to a gene: 4. The CDR3 has 15 residues. The CDR3 loop reads CASSRGLAGTGELFF. The CDR3 DNA reads TGTGCCAGCAGCCGGGGACTAGCCGGCACCGGGGAGCTGTTTTTT.

V and J are TRBV11-1 and TRBJ2-7; 8 nucleotides agree with TRBD2. Per germline, CDR1 SGHAT and CDR2 FQDESV (reference sequence). The CDR3 loop spans 14 amino acids. V gave up 1 base and J gave up 2 bases; unmatched junction bases: 1. The CDR3 region is CASSLELAAYEQYF. The CDR3 DNA follows: TGTGCCAGCAGCTTAGAACTAGCGGCCTACGAGCAGTACTTC.

This sequence joins TRBV4-3 and TRBJ2-6; D not resolved. Germline CDR1 reads LGHNA; CDR2 reads YSLEER. This CDR3 is 18 amino acids long. Trimming pared 0 bases from V and 0 bases from J, leaving 12 bases between. CDR3 coding DNA: TGCGCCAGCAGCCAAGACTGGCAAGGTTTCTCTGGGGCCAACGTCCTGACTTTC. Translation: CASSQDWQGFSGANVLTF.

V gene TRBV10-3 combines with J gene TRBJ1-2; 7 bases agree with TRBD1. V gave up 2 bases and J gave up 4 bases; unmatched junction bases: 4. Germline V CDR1 and CDR2: ENHRY, SYGVKD. The CDR3 runs 14 residues. CDR3 amino acids: CAISEPPGGYGYTF. The CDR3 nucleotides are TGTGCCATCAGTGAGCCCCCAGGGGGCTATGGCTACACCTTC.

CDR3 nucleotides: TGTGCCAGCAGTTTGCGTGAATATTATGGCTACACCTTC. As protein: CASSLREYYGYTF. The chain couples TRBV12-3 or TRBV12-4 to TRBJ1-2, with D uncertain. The CDR3 extends over 13 amino acids. Deletions cut 3 bases from V and 5 bases from J, with 10 bases between.

The chain recombines TRBV28 with TRBJ2-4, with D possibly matching TRBD1 (5 bases). Deletions cut 5 bases from V and 0 bases from J, with 11 bases between. The germline V gene has CDR1 MDHEN and CDR2 SYDVKM. The CDR3 extends over 15 amino acids. DNA for the CDR3: TGTGCCAGCAGTCACGGACAATTAGCCAAAAACATTCAGTACTTC. It translates to CASSHGQLAKNIQYF.